This TCR beta chain originates from a study of CD8+ T cells in alopecia areata. Germline V gene lookup returns CDR1 SGHVS and CDR2 FQNEAQ. This CDR3 has 12 amino acids. Trimming took off 9 bases at V and 1 base at J, with 6 bases between the two ends. cDNA prepared by RNA extraction and subsequent reverse transcription served as the template for sequencing. Method: immunoSEQ multiplex PCR; TCRdb's copy keeps in-frame clones and lacks some. The repertoire holds about 100,000 clones, with roughly 56% as singletons. The treatment was: oral pan-JAK inhibitor, 5-10 mg twice daily. Sequencing used CD8+ T cells sorted from blood, obtained at approximately week 60, from a patient treated with tofacitinib. The chain employs TRBV7-8 and TRBJ2-2, with D perhaps matching TRBD1 (6 bases). This TCR derives from a human donor with alopecia areata. Written as DNA, the CDR3 is TGTGCCAGAGGGGGGAACACCGGGGAGCTGTTTTTT. Protein sequence: CARGGNTGELFF.